Below are 27 T cell receptor beta chains sequenced from a single sample in a study of T cells and copy number aberrations in small-cell lung cancer. This table comes from immunoSEQ multiplex PCR, and its TCRdb copy is limited to in-frame clones, with some not included. The sample includes over 900 clones, approximately 94% seen only once; the top ten take 2.1%. The specimen was tumor tissue. Receptors were obtained from a woman in her forties or fifties with small cell lung cancer.

The chain recombines TRBV30 with TRBJ1-2; D not certain. The V end was cut by 8 bases, the J end by 8 bases, with 18 bases between. This CDR3 contains 12 residues. Germline V lookup: CDR1 GTSNPN, CDR2 SVGIG (reference sequence). CDR3 coding DNA: TGTGCCGCGGAAAGAGCGAACTGGGGCTACACCTTC. It translates to CAAERANWGYTF. Drawing the rest from reference TRBV30 and TRBJ1-2, the complete variable domain is SQTIHQWPATLVQPVGSPLSLECTVEGTSNPNLYWYRQAAGRGLQLLFYSVGIGQISSEVPQNLSASRPQDRQFILSSKKLLLSDSGFYLCAAERANWGYTFGSGTRLTVV.

V gene TRBV30 combines with J gene TRBJ1-5, with D uncertain. Trimming took off 1 base at V and 2 bases at J, with 6 bases between the two ends. The CDR3 is 13 residues long. The germline CDR1 and CDR2 sequences are GTSNPN and SVGIG (reference sequence). The CDR3 region has the DNA TGTGCCTGGAGTGATACAGGCAATCAGCCCCAGCATTTT. Translated, it gives CAWSDTGNQPQHF. Filled out from reference TRBV30 and TRBJ1-5, the complete variable domain reads SQTIHQWPATLVQPVGSPLSLECTVEGTSNPNLYWYRQAAGRGLQLLFYSVGIGQISSEVPQNLSASRPQDRQFILSSKKLLLSDSGFYLCAWSDTGNQPQHFGDGTRLSIL.

This clone was detected a few times. The chain is built from TRBV2 and TRBJ2-7; D is ambiguous. CDR3 length equals 14 residues. Trimming removed 3 bases from V and 0 bases from J, with 9 bases in between. Germline loops: CDR1 SNHLY, CDR2 FYNNEI. CDR3 DNA: TGTGCCAGCAGTGATAACCTAAACTCCTACGAGCAGTACTTC. It codes for CASSDNLNSYEQYF.

The chain uses TRBV6-5 and TRBJ2-6; D is uncertain. Looked up from germline, CDR1 is MNHEY and CDR2 is SVGAGI. The V gene lost 4 bases and the J gene lost 0 bases, with 10 bases spanning the gap. This CDR3 has 16 residues. The CDR3 DNA reads as TGTGCCAGCAGTTCTTCACGCACCTCTGGGGCCAACGTCCTGACTTTC. Its translation is CASSSSRTSGANVLTF.

V usage is TRBV30 and J usage is TRBJ2-3; TRBD1 matches at 7 bases. The CDR3 loop spans 14 amino acids. Losses at the gene ends were 0 bases for V and 4 bases for J; bases not matched to a gene: 4. Germline CDR1 is GTSNPN and CDR2 is SVGIG (reference sequence). The CDR3 nucleotides read TGTGCCTGGAGTGTAGGGGGCGCTCCAGATACGCAGTATTTT. This sequence encodes CAWSVGGAPDTQYF.

V is TRBV4-3 and J is TRBJ1-2, with D possibly TRBD1 on 6 matching bases. The V end lost 0 bases, the J end lost 4 bases, and 15 bases lay between the germline ends. Per the germline V gene, CDR1 is LGHNA and CDR2 is YSLEER. The CDR3 totals 16 residues. CDR3 sequence: CASSQDRGGLSYGYTF. Written as DNA, the CDR3 is TGCGCCAGCAGCCAAGACCGGGGGGGGCTTAGCTATGGCTACACCTTC.

The chain has TRBV28 and TRBJ2-7, with 7 bases matching TRBD1. Germline values: CDR1 MDHEN, CDR2 SYDVKM. The CDR3 is made up of 14 amino acids. J gave up 1 base and V 7 bases, and 7 bases lay outside the gene matches. This chain's CDR3 is CASNGQDLSYEQYF. The CDR3 DNA sequence: TGTGCCAGCAACGGACAGGATCTATCCTACGAGCAGTACTTC.

This clone came up once. CDR3 sequence: CASSTDRGPYNEQFF. CDR3 sequence (DNA): TGTGCCAGCAGCACGGACAGGGGGCCCTACAATGAGCAGTTCTTC. The chain combines TRBV7-2 with TRBJ2-1, with 11 bases that match TRBD1. Germline V gene sequence: CDR1 SGHTA, CDR2 FQGNSA. The CDR3 totals 15 residues. J lost 2 bases, V lost 5 bases, and 2 bases had no gene match.

In DNA form, the CDR3 reads TGTGCCAGCAGCTCCATTGGACACGACACCGGGGAGCTGTTTTTT. Residues: CASSSIGHDTGELFF. The chain couples TRBV11-2 to TRBJ2-2; D possibly corresponds to TRBD1 (5 bases). V shed 4 bases and J shed 3 bases, with 12 bases lying between them. This CDR3 is built from 15 residues. Germline V gives CDR1 SGHAT, CDR2 FQNNGV.

The rearrangement joins TRBV28 to TRBJ1-2, with D maybe TRBD1 (6 bases). V lost 6 bases, J lost 6 bases, and 17 bases lay in between. The CDR3 runs to 14 residues. Germline assignment: CDR1 MDHEN and CDR2 SYDVKM. CDR3 in amino acids: CASSLSAGANGYTF. The CDR3 DNA follows: TGTGCCAGCAGCCTTTCCGCAGGGGCCAATGGCTACACCTTC.

The rearrangement joins TRBV30 to TRBJ1-4, with D uncertain. Trimming took off 0 bases at V and 2 bases at J, with 7 bases between the two ends. Per the germline V gene, CDR1 is GTSNPN and CDR2 is SVGIG (reference sequence). CDR3 length: 14 residues. The CDR3 sequence: CAWSVSGTNEKLFF. The CDR3 DNA reads TGTGCCTGGAGTGTTTCTGGGACTAATGAAAAACTGTTTTTT.

The gene calls are TRBV5-6 and TRBJ2-2; D possibly corresponds to TRBD1 (6 bases). CDR1 is SGHDT and CDR2 is YYEEEE in the germline V gene. The CDR3 contains 13 residues. The V gene lost 4 bases and the J gene lost 4 bases, with 8 bases spanning the gap. For the CDR3, the DNA is TGTGCCAGCAGCGGCAGGGGCACCGGGGAGCTGTTTTTT. As protein: CASSGRGTGELFF.

This chain connects TRBV6-5 to TRBJ2-2; D not resolved. This CDR3 comprises 13 residues. V lost 2 bases, J lost 5 bases, and 6 bases lay in between. Germline lookup yields CDR1 MNHEY and CDR2 SVGAGI. CDR3 in amino acids: CASSYVETGELFF. The DNA of the CDR3 is TGTGCCAGCAGTTACGTCGAGACCGGGGAGCTGTTTTTT.

This chain links TRBV30 with TRBJ1-2; 8 bases match TRBD1. CDR1 and CDR2 (germline): GTSNPN, SVGIG (reference sequence). CDR3 length: 14 amino acids. The ends lost 5 bases at V and 3 bases at J; junction bases unmatched: 8. In DNA form, the CDR3 reads TGTGCCTGGGAGAACAGGGGGGGCTACTATGGCTACACCTTC. Residues: CAWENRGGYYGYTF.

This clone was seen once. The chain is built from TRBV28 and TRBJ2-1; 11 bases agree with TRBD2. The CDR3 extends over 18 amino acids. Germline V gives CDR1 MDHEN, CDR2 SYDVKM. V shed 6 bases and J 0 bases; nucleotides not matched to a gene: 10. CDR3 in amino acids: CASSPSGLAGDSYNEQFF. CDR3 nucleotides: TGTGCCAGCAGCCCGTCCGGACTAGCGGGCGACTCCTACAATGAGCAGTTCTTC.

The chain couples TRBV27 to TRBJ2-1, with 7 bases that match TRBD2. The ends lost 0 bases at V and 4 bases at J; junction bases unmatched: 3. From germline, CDR1 is MNHEY and CDR2 SMNVEV (reference sequence). CDR3 length: 15 residues. The CDR3 spells CASSLSREMYNEQFF. In DNA form, the CDR3 reads TGTGCCAGCAGTTTATCGCGGGAGATGTACAATGAGCAGTTCTTC.

This chain connects TRBV27 to TRBJ1-5; D is unresolved. The V and J ends lost 6 bases and 4 bases respectively, with 7 bases between them. This CDR3 contains 12 residues. Germline V gives CDR1 MNHEY, CDR2 SMNVEV (reference sequence). The CDR3 here is CASRVGNQPQHF. The CDR3 DNA sequence: TGTGCCAGCAGAGTAGGTAATCAGCCCCAGCATTTT.

This chain connects TRBV1 to TRBJ1-1; whether TRBD1, the table's D call, matches the DNA was not checked. TRBV1 is deemed a pseudogene. The CDR3 is 14 residues long. The CDR3, as DNA: TGCACCAGCAGCCAAGAGGGGACAGGAGCCGAAGCTTTCTTT. The encoded protein is CTSSQEGTGAEAFF.

As for this clone: Without the conserved terminal phenylalanine or tryptophan, this CDR3 likely stems from a read error. This chain connects TRBV4-1 to TRBJ1-3, with no clear D. V lost 0 bases and J lost 0, with 9 bases in between. CDR1 and CDR2 (germline): MGHRA, YSYEKL. The CDR3 has 16 amino acids. The CDR3 reads CASSQDFGLSGNTIYC. Written as DNA, the CDR3 is TGCGCCAGCAGCCAAGATTTCGGACTCTCTGGAAACACCATATATTGT.

The chain's CDR3 is CSVRPGTGFGYTF. In DNA, the CDR3 is TGCAGCGTGAGACCAGGGACAGGGTTTGGCTACACCTTC. The chain carries TRBV29-1 and TRBJ1-2; 9 bases fit TRBD1. Germline CDR1 and CDR2: SQVTM and ANQGSEA. The CDR3 consists of 13 residues. Trimming removed 6 bases from V and 7 bases from J; junction bases left unmatched: 9.

This clone has more than one count but fewer than ten. The chain uses TRBV6-5 and TRBJ1-2; D not certain. V was pared by 8 bases and J by 7 bases, with 11 bases between. The germline V gene has CDR1 MNHEY and CDR2 SVGAGI. The CDR3 is made up of 11 amino acids. The CDR3, as DNA: TGTGCCAGCCGTGATGCGTCTGGCTACACCTTC. Translating gives CASRDASGYTF.

The rearrangement uses TRBV5-4 and TRBJ2-5; D may match TRBD1 or TRBD2 (6 bases each). This CDR3 comprises 15 residues. Trimming removed 4 bases from V and 2 bases from J, with 15 bases in between. Germline assignment: CDR1 SGHNT and CDR2 YYREEE (reference sequence). CDR3 sequence (DNA): TGTGCCAGCAGCCTGAAGGGGGGATCGCAAGAGACCCAGTACTTC. This gives the protein CASSLKGGSQETQYF.

The rearrangement uses TRBV19 and TRBJ2-7; 8 bases match TRBD2. In germline, CDR1 is LNHDA, CDR2 SQIVND (reference sequence). With 2 bases clipped from V and 3 bases from J, the junction kept 6 bases outside the gene matches. The CDR3 spans 15 residues. The CDR3, as DNA: TGTGCCAGTAGTATATCATGGCGGGAGGTCTACGAGCAGTACTTC. This codes for CASSISWREVYEQYF.

V is TRBV9 and J is TRBJ2-5; perhaps TRBD1 as D (5 bases). V was shortened by 0 bases and J by 4 bases, with 16 bases between the two germline ends. There are 16 residues in the CDR3. Germline-derived CDR1 and CDR2 are SGDLS and YYNGEE. CDR3 nucleotides: TGTGCCAGCAGCGTAGCAGGGCAGGGTGACCGAGAGACCCAGTACTTC. The encoded protein is CASSVAGQGDRETQYF.

This chain links TRBV5-4 with TRBJ1-1; perhaps TRBD1 as D (5 bases). The CDR3 covers 16 residues. Germline V gene sequence: CDR1 SGHNT, CDR2 YYREEE (reference sequence). V was shortened by 0 bases and J by 0 bases, with 12 bases between the two germline ends. DNA of the CDR3: TGTGCCAGCAGCTTGGGGGGCCGGGTAATGAACACTGAAGCTTTCTTT. Amino acid sequence: CASSLGGRVMNTEAFF.

V gene TRBV19 combines with J gene TRBJ1-5, with 9 bases that match TRBD1. Germline CDR1 and CDR2: LNHDA and SQIVND (reference sequence). Trimming at V came to 4 bases and at J to 4 bases, leaving 2 bases not matched to a gene. The CDR3 runs 14 residues. CDR3 nucleotides: TGTGCCAGTAGTAGGGACAGGGCAAATCAGCCCCAGCATTTT. As protein: CASSRDRANQPQHF. The full variable domain, in which reference TRBV19 and TRBJ1-5 provide the parts outside the CDR3, is DGGITQSPKYLFRKEGQNVTLSCEQNLNHDAMYWYRQDPGQGLRLIYYSQIVNDFQKGDIAEGYSVSREKKESFPLTVTSAQKNPTAFYLCASSRDRANQPQHFGDGTRLSIL.

The rearrangement links TRBV5-4 to TRBJ2-1; TRBD2 aligns across 7 bases. The CDR3 covers 15 residues. V lost 0 bases, J lost 3 bases, and 3 bases stayed unmatched. Germline values: CDR1 SGHNT, CDR2 YYREEE (reference sequence). CDR3 nucleotides: TGTGCCAGCAGCTTGGGTCTAGCGGACTACAATGAGCAGTTCTTC. This translates into CASSLGLADYNEQFF.